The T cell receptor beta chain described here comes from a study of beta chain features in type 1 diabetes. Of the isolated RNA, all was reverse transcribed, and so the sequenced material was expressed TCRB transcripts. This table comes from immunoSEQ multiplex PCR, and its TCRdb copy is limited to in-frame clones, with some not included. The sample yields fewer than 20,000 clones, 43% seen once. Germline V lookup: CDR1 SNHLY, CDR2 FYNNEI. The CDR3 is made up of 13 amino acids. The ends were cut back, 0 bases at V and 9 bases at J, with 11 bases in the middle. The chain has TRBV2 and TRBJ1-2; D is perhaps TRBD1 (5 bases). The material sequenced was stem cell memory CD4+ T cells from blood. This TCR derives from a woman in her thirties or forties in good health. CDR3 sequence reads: CASSEAQGRSYTF. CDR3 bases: TGTGCCAGCAGTGAAGCGCAGGGCCGGAGCTACACCTTC.